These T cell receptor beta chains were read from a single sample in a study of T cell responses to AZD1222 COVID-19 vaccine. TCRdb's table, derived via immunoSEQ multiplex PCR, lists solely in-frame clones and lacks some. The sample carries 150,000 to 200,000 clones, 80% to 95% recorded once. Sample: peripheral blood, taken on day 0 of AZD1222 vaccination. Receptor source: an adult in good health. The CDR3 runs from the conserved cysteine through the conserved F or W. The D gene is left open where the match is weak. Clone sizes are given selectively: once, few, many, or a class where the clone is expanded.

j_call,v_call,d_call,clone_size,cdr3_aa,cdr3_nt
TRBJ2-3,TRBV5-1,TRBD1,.,CASSLPQGVTDTQYF,TGCGCCAGCAGCTTGCCGCAGGGGGTCACAGATACGCAGTATTTT
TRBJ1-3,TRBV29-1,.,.,CSVGTGAGNTIYF,TGCAGCGTTGGTACGGGAGCGGGAAACACCATATATTTT
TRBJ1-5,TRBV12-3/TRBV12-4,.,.,CASRPENQPQHF,TGTGCCAGCAGGCCAGAGAATCAGCCCCAGCATTTT
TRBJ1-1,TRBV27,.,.,CASSTRDLNTEAFF,TGTGCCAGCAGTACACGGGATTTGAACACTGAAGCTTTCTTT
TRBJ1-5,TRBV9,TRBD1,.,CASSATGNNQPQHF,TGTGCCAGCAGCGCGACAGGGAACAATCAGCCCCAGCATTTT
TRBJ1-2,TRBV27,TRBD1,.,CASSLTGGHYGYTF,TGTGCCAGCAGTTTAACAGGGGGCCACTATGGCTACACCTTC
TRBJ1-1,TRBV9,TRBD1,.,CASSDDRGPNTEAFF,TGTGCCAGCAGCGATGACAGGGGGCCGAACACTGAAGCTTTCTTT
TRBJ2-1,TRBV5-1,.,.,CASSLEGSSYNEQFF,TGCGCCAGCAGCTTGGAGGGGAGCTCCTACAATGAGCAGTTCTTC
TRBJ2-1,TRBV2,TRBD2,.,CASRERGGPGNEQFF,TGTGCCAGCAGGGAGCGGGGGGGCCCGGGAAATGAGCAGTTCTTC
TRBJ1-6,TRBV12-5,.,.,CASAPGGSYNSPLHF,TGTGCTAGTGCACCTGGGGGGTCCTATAATTCACCCCTCCACTTT
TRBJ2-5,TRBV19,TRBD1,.,CASSAQGPGETQYF,TGTGCCAGTAGTGCACAGGGGCCGGGAGAGACCCAGTACTTC
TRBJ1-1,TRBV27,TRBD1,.,CASSPRTGSSVF,TGTGCCAGCAGTCCACGGACAGGGAGCTCGGTCTTT
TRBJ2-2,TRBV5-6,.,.,CASTQGYAGELFF,TGTGCCAGCACCCAGGGCTACGCCGGGGAGCTGTTTTTT
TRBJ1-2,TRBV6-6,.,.,CASSNQGQLLYGYTF,TGTGCCAGCAGTAACCAAGGACAGCTCCTCTATGGCTACACCTTC
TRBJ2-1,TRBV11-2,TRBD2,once,CASSLGLAGRDEQFF,TGTGCCAGCAGCTTAGGACTAGCGGGGAGGGATGAGCAGTTCTTC
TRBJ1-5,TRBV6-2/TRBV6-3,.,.,CASSYSGLSNQPQHF,TGTGCCAGCAGTTACTCAGGCCTTAGCAATCAGCCCCAGCATTTT
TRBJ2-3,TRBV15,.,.,CATSREAGSGTDTQYF,TGTGCCACCAGCAGAGAGGCGGGCTCGGGGACAGATACGCAGTATTTT
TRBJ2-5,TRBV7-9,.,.,CASSLRDTQETQYF,TGTGCCAGCAGCCTCCGGGACACCCAAGAGACCCAGTACTTC
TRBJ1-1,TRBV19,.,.,CASSKGQFTEAFF,TGTGCCAGTAGTAAGGGGCAGTTCACTGAAGCTTTCTTT
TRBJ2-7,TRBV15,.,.,CATSLLGYEQYF,TGTGCCACCAGCCTTCTAGGCTACGAGCAGTACTTC
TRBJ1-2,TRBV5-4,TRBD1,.,CASSLNSGTGYGYTF,TGTGCCAGCAGCTTGAATTCAGGGACAGGCTATGGCTACACCTTC
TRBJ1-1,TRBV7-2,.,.,CASSLSLGNTEAFF,TGTGCCAGCAGCTTATCGTTGGGGAACACTGAAGCTTTCTTT
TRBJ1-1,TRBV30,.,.,CAWSVRGGTEAFF,TGTGCCTGGAGTGTAAGGGGAGGGACTGAAGCTTTCTTT
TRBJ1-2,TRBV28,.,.,CASRRDISHYGYTF,TGTGCCAGCAGACGGGACATCTCTCACTATGGCTACACCTTC
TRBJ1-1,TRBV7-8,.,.,CASSLVSGKNTEAFF,TGTGCCAGCAGCTTAGTGTCAGGGAAGAACACTGAAGCTTTCTTT
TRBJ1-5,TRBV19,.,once,CASSEPGHRIQPQHF,TGTGCCAGTAGTGAGCCGGGACACCGGATTCAGCCCCAGCATTTT
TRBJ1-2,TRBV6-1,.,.,CASKEGAEAYGYTF,TGTGCCAGCAAAGAGGGCGCCGAGGCCTATGGCTACACCTTC
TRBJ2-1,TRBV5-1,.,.,CASALREQFF,TGCGCCAGCGCCTTAAGGGAGCAGTTCTTC
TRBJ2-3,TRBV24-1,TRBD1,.,CATKDRYTDTQYF,TGTGCCACCAAGGACAGGTACACAGATACGCAGTATTTT
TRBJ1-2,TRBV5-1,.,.,CASSSGLDYGYTF,TGCGCCAGCAGCTCTGGCCTCGACTATGGCTACACCTTC
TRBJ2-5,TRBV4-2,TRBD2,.,CASSQGLADIKETQYF,TGTGCCAGCAGCCAAGGACTAGCCGATATTAAAGAGACCCAGTACTTC
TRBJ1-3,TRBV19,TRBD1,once,CASSPRTGAGNTIYF,TGTGCCAGTAGCCCCCGGACAGGGGCCGGAAACACCATATATTTT
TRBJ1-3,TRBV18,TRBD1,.,CASSLQNRGQTGNTIYF,TGTGCCAGCTCACTTCAAAACAGGGGACAGACTGGAAACACCATATATTTT
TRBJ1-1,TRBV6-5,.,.,CASSYNHRSFAEAFF,TGTGCCAGCAGTTACAATCACAGAAGTTTTGCTGAAGCTTTCTTT
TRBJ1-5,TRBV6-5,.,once,CASSSRGANQPQHF,TGTGCCAGCAGTTCCCGAGGGGCCAATCAGCCCCAGCATTTT
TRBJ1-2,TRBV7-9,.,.,CASSFFQAYGYTF,TGTGCCAGCAGCTTTTTCCAGGCCTATGGCTACACCTTC
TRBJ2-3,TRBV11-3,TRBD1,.,CASSLGQGHTGAQYF,TGTGCCAGCAGCCTCGGACAGGGCCACACAGGGGCGCAGTATTTT
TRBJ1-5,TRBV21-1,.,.,CASSKGGAQPQHF,TGTGCCAGCAGCAAAGGCGGGGCCCAGCCCCAGCATTTT
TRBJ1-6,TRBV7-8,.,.,CASSQIGERSPLHF,TGTGCCAGCAGCCAAATTGGGGAACGCTCACCCCTCCACTTT
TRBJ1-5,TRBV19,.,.,CASSQYVVNQPQHF,TGTGCCAGTAGCCAATACGTCGTCAATCAGCCCCAGCATTTT
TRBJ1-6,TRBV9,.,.,CASSFTPGRQNSPLHF,TGTGCCAGCAGCTTTACGCCGGGACGGCAGAATTCACCCCTCCACTTT
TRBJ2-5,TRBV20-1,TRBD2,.,CSASASGRGEETQYF,TGCAGTGCTAGTGCTAGCGGGAGGGGGGAAGAGACCCAGTACTTC
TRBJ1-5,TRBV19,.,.,CASSILGPLPYSNQPQHF,TGTGCCAGTAGTATTCTAGGGCCCTTGCCTTATAGCAATCAGCCCCAGCATTTT
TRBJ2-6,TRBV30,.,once,CAWSPAGYFSGANVLTF,TGTGCCTGGAGCCCCGCGGGATATTTCTCTGGGGCCAACGTCCTGACTTTC
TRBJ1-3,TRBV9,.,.,CASSVELGQFSGNTIYF,TGTGCCAGCAGCGTAGAACTAGGACAGTTCTCTGGAAACACCATATATTTT
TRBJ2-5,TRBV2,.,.,CASSGRGETQYF,TGTGCCAGCAGTGGGAGAGGGGAGACCCAGTACTTC
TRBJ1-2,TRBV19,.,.,CASSTRTEHVSGYTF,TGTGCCAGTAGTACTCGGACGGAACACGTCTCTGGCTACACCTTC
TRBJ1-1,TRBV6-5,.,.,CASSQLGTAPLNF,TGTGCCAGCAGTCAACTTGGGACGGCCCCCCTTAACTTT
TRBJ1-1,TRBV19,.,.,CATGRGAHTEAFF,TGTGCCACCGGGAGGGGGGCACACACTGAAGCTTTCTTT
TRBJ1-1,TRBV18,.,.,CASSPRGSYTEAFF,TGTGCCAGCTCACCAAGGGGGTCGTACACTGAAGCTTTCTTT